This T cell receptor beta chain was sequenced in a study of blood T cell repertoires in COVID-19. V was trimmed by 3 bases and J by 0 bases, leaving 6 bases between them. This CDR3 region has 13 residues. Germline V CDR1 and CDR2: SGHAT, FQNNGV. Only a few counts were recorded for this clone. Produced via immunoSEQ multiplex PCR; TCRdb's table is partial and in-frame only. The sample includes 50,000 to 65,000 clones, roughly two thirds seen only once; the top ten take around 4.4%. Material: peripheral blood. The source of this sequence is a woman in her sixties or seventies with COVID-19, enrolled during active disease. The chain recombines TRBV11-2 with TRBJ2-7; no clear D gene. CDR3 sequence: CASSLSPSYEQYF. CDR3 coding DNA: TGTGCCAGCAGCTTGAGCCCCTCCTACGAGCAGTACTTC.